Many counts were recorded for the clone carrying this TCR beta chain. Its matching antigen is unknown. V dropped 2 bases and J dropped 4 bases, with 11 bases sitting between them. CDR3 length: 14 amino acids. RNA transcripts were the template, and TCR beta CDR3 regions were amplified from them. Second-round multiplex PCR came after a first-round RT-PCR that employed HTBI primers. TCRdb reprocessed the multiplex PCR reads via MiXCR and lists one record per CDR3 protein. The table lists 360,000 or so distinct CDR3 sequences, about 18% of them singletons. This record comes from a study of Graves' ophthalmopathy and Graves' hyperthyroidism. As for the study in general: Untreated patients at initial diagnosis provided peripheral blood. Study-level results: Detection in blood was also observed for most expanded thyroid clonotypes above 0.001 frequency.

None of the included patients had other autoimmune diseases, uncontrolled infections, pregnancy or lactation, as these led to exclusion. What was sequenced was peripheral blood. The chain employs TRBV12-3 or TRBV12-4 and TRBJ2-5; tentatively, D is TRBD1 (5 bases). The clonotype originates from a woman under 30 with Graves' ophthalmopathy. CDR3 in amino acids: CASSLRGLRETQYF. In DNA, the CDR3 is TGTGCCAGCAGTTTAAGGGGATTAAGAGAGACCCAGTACTTC.